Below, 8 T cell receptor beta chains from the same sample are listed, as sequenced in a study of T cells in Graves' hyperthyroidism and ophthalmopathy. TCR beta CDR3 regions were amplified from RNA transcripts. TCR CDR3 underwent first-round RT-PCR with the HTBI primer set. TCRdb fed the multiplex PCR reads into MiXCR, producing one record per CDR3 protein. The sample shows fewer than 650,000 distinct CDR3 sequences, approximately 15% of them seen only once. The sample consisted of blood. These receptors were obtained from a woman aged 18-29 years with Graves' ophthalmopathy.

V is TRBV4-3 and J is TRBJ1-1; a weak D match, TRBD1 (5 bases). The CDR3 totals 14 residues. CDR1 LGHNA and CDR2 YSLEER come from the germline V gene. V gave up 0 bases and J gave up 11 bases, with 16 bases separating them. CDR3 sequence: CASSQEFRAEGAFF. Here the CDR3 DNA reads TGCGCCAGCAGCCAAGAATTCCGTGCCGAGGGGGCTTTCTTT.

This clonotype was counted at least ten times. Here the CDR3 DNA reads TGTGCCGCCGGAAGGGGCACAGATACGCAGTATTTT. Amino acids: CAAGRGTDTQYF. This chain links TRBV5-4 with TRBJ2-3; D gene uncertain. This CDR3 has 12 amino acids. Germline CDR1 and CDR2: SGHNT and YYREEE (reference sequence). Trimming shortened V by 10 bases and J by 1 base, and 10 bases separated the two germline ends.

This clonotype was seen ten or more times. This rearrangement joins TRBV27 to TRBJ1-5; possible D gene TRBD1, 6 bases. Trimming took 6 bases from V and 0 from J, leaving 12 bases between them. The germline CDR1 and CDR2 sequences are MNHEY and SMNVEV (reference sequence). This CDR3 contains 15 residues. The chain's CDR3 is CASRLTGYSNQPQHF. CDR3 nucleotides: TGTGCCAGCAGGCTGACAGGATATAGCAATCAGCCCCAGCATTTT.

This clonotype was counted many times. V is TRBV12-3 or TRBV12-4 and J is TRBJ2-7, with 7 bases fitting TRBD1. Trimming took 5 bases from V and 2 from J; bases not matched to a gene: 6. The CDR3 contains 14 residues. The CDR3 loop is CASSPGQDTYEQYF. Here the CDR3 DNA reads TGTGCCAGCAGTCCTGGACAGGATACCTACGAGCAGTACTTC.

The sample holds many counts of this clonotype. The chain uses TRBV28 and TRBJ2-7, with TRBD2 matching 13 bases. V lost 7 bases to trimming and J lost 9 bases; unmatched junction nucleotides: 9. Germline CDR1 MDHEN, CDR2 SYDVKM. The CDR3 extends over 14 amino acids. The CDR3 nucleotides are TGTGCCAGCACCTCACTAGCGGGAGGGCCTCGGCAGTACTTC. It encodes CASTSLAGGPRQYF.

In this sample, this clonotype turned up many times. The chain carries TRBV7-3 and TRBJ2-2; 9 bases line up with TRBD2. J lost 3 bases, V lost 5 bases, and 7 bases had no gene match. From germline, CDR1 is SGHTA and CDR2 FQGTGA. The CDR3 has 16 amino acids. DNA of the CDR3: TGTGCCAGCAGCCTCAGTCGACTAGCGGACACCGGGGAGCTGTTTTTT. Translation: CASSLSRLADTGELFF. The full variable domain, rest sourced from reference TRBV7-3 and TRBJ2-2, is GAGVSQTPSNKVTEKGKYVELRCDPISGHTALYWYRQSLGQGPEFLIYFQGTGAADDSGLPNDRFFAVRPEGSVSTLKIQRTERGDSAVYLCASSLSRLADTGELFFGEGSRLTVL.

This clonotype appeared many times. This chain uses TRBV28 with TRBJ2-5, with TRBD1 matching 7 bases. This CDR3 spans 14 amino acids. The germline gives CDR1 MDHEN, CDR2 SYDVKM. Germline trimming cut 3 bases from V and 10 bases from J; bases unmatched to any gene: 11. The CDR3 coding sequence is TGTGCCAGCAGTTTCGACAGGGCCGGTCGCGGCCAGTACTTC. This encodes CASSFDRAGRGQYF.

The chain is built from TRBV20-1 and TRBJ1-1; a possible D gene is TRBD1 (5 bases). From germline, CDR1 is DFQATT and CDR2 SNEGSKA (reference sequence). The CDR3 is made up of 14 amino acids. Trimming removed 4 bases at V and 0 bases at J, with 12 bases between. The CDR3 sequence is CSAKPGHMNTEAFF. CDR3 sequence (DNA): TGCAGTGCTAAGCCCGGACATATGAACACTGAAGCTTTCTTT.